The rows below give T cell receptor beta chains drawn from one sample of a study of regulatory T cells in long-lasting Graves disease. TCRdb redid the calling of the multiplex PCR reads with MiXCR, one entry per CDR3 protein. The sample has about 300,000 distinct CDR3 sequences; about 18% are singletons. The source material was peripheral blood mononuclear cells (PBMCs), sampled at new diagnosis, from a patient treated with antithyroid drugs. These receptors came from a female donor with Graves disease. Both conserved end residues are trimmed from each CDR3. Clone size is shown for a subset of rows, as once, few, many or a class of expanded clone.

v_gene,abundance,CDR3aa
TRBV20-1,many,SARSWNTEAF
TRBV15,many,ATSNGLQETQY
TRBV19,many,ASSNTPDPSYEQY
TRBV28,many,ASSITEMNEKLF
TRBV6-2/TRBV6-3,-,ASSRTDEQF
TRBV5-1,many,ASSPRLAGNQIQSTDTQY
TRBV3-1,-,ASSQDLRERGGELF
TRBV24-1,many,ATSDWRLAGTDTQY
TRBV2,many,ASSEWTGENSPLH
TRBV24-1,many,ATARANEQF
TRBV7-6,few,ASSLLAEQETQY
TRBV7-7,many,ASSFSTVLPYEQY
TRBV2,many,ASSPGLAPYEQY
TRBV7-8,many,ASSLEGSPSQY
TRBV12-3/TRBV12-4,many,ASSLATGGGTGELF
TRBV5-4,few,ASSLAIGGTDTQY
TRBV11-2,many,ASSLDRGREAF
TRBV20-1,few,SAQAADKNTEAF
TRBV12-3/TRBV12-4,many,ASSLLWGGITDTQY
TRBV2,-,ASSRGRGSGNEQF
TRBV7-2,many,ASSLLRLVTDTQY
TRBV28,many,ASSYDRSSYNEQF
TRBV27,few,ASYSTGVTGELF
TRBV15,few,ATSRGDTEAF
TRBV6-2/TRBV6-3,many,ASSPGNEQF
TRBV7-3,many,ASSPSSGGFAVNEQF
TRBV5-1,few,ASSSPRAVGSHTEAF
TRBV28,many,ASSFGTSRGNAYEQY
TRBV20-1,-,SANGQEHSSQPQH
TRBV6-2/TRBV6-3,many,ASSYGTSDPSYNEQF
TRBV5-1,many,ASGGLAENEQF
TRBV28,many,ASSSVNGPWGYGYT
TRBV20-1,-,SASGLAAYEQY
TRBV3-1,many,ASSQSGTTEKLF
TRBV19,-,ANSPRQRNTIY